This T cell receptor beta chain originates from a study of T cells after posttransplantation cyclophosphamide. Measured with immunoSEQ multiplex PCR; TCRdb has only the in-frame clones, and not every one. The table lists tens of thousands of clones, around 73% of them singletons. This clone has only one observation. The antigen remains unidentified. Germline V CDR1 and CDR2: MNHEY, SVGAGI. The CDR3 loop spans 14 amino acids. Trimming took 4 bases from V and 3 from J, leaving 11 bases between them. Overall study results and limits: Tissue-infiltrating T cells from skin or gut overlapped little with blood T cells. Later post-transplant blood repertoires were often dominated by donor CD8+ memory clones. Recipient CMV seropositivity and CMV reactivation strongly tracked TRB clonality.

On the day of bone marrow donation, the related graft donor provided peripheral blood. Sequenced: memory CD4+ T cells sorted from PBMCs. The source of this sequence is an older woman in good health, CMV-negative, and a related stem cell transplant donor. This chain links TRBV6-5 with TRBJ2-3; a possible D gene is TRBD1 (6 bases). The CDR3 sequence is CASSLFQGTDTQYF. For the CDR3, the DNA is TGTGCCAGCAGTTTGTTCCAGGGGACAGATACGCAGTATTTT.